The 16 T cell receptor beta chains below come from one sample, sequenced in a study of blood T cell repertoires in COVID-19. The data were produced by immunoSEQ multiplex PCR, yet TCRdb's version contains in-frame clones alone and is incomplete. The data show 210,000 or so clones, around 86% seen once. Material: peripheral blood. Source of these receptors: a human donor in a cohort sampled during active COVID-19.

The rearrangement uses TRBV5-1 and TRBJ2-5; 8 bases align to TRBD1. The germline V gene has CDR1 SGHRS and CDR2 YFSETQ. Trimming took 1 base from V and 5 from J; bases not matched to a gene: 7. This CDR3 is built from 15 residues. The CDR3 nucleotides are TGCGCCAGCAGCTTGTCGGACAGGGTGGGCGAGACCCAGTACTTC. Translation gives CASSLSDRVGETQYF. The full variable domain, with the rest looked up from reference TRBV5-1 and TRBJ2-5, is KAGVTQTPRYLIKTRGQQVTLSCSPISGHRSVSWYQQTPGQGLQFLFEYFSETQRNKGNFPGRFSGRQFSNSRSEMNVSTLELGDSALYLCASSLSDRVGETQYFGPGTRLLVL.

The rearrangement joins TRBV12-5 to TRBJ2-7, with 7 bases that match TRBD1. Germline assignment: CDR1 LGHNT and CDR2 FRNRAP. Unmatched junction bases numbered 5, after V lost 6 bases and J lost 3 bases. The CDR3 covers 13 residues. The CDR3 DNA reads as TGTGCTAGTGGAAGGGGGCTGAACTACGAGCAGTACTTC. Translated, it gives CASGRGLNYEQYF.

This clone was counted only a few times. The chain is built from TRBV10-3 and TRBJ1-1; D is unclear. V lost 6 bases and J 10 bases, leaving 15 bases between the germline ends. Germline assignment: CDR1 ENHRY and CDR2 SYGVKD. The CDR3 runs to 12 residues. The CDR3 here is CAIRASTSGAFF. The CDR3 nucleotides are TGTGCCATCAGAGCCAGTACCTCGGGAGCTTTCTTT.

CDR3 DNA: TGCGCCAGCAGCCAAAAAGCCGGGGGTACGCAGTATTTT. Its translation: CASSQKAGGTQYF. The genes are TRBV4-3 and TRBJ2-3; the D gene is possibly TRBD2 (6 bases). Germline V CDR1 and CDR2: LGHNA, YSLEER. The CDR3 has 13 residues. V was shortened by 2 bases and J by 8 bases, with 11 bases between the two germline ends.

This clone has just one count. The rearrangement joins TRBV4-3 to TRBJ2-7, with D possibly being TRBD1 (6 bases). The CDR3 is 14 residues long. V lost 3 bases, J lost 1 base, and 10 bases lay in between. Germline CDR1 reads LGHNA; CDR2 reads YSLEER. For the CDR3, the DNA is TGCGCCAGCAGCCAGAGGGACACTTCCTACGAGCAGTACTTC. Residues: CASSQRDTSYEQYF.

The V gene is TRBV19, the J gene TRBJ1-5; 7 nucleotides align to TRBD1. V was pared by 8 bases and J by 1 base, with 14 bases of the junction left unmatched. Looked up from germline, CDR1 is LNHDA and CDR2 is SQIVND (reference sequence). CDR3 length: 17 amino acids. The CDR3 bases are TGTGCCAGTCTTAAAGAGGGGGGACAGCGGAGCAATCAGCCCCAGCATTTT. The encoded protein is CASLKEGGQRSNQPQHF.

The chain joins TRBV10-3 to TRBJ1-2; TRBD1 is a possible D gene (6 bases). Germline V lookup: CDR1 ENHRY, CDR2 SYGVKD. The CDR3 is made up of 14 amino acids. Trimming removed 0 bases from V and 7 bases from J, with 12 bases in between. The CDR3 spells CAISESGGGSGYTF. The CDR3 nucleotides are TGTGCCATCAGTGAGTCAGGGGGGGGTAGTGGCTACACCTTC.

CDR3: CASSPGQRSNYGYTF. The CDR3 DNA reads as TGTGCCAGCTCACCAGGACAGCGTTCTAACTATGGCTACACCTTC. This chain joins TRBV18 and TRBJ1-2; TRBD1 is a possible D gene (6 bases). V was pared by 2 bases and J by 0 bases, with 10 bases between. The germline gives CDR1 KGHSH, CDR2 LQKENI. This CDR3 has 15 amino acids.

This rearrangement joins TRBV27 to TRBJ2-7, with D maybe TRBD1 (6 bases). CDR1 and CDR2 (germline): MNHEY, SMNVEV (reference sequence). V lost 6 bases and J 2 bases, leaving 14 bases between the germline ends. This CDR3 spans 14 amino acids. The CDR3 sequence is CASSLMDRTYEQYF. The CDR3 DNA is TGTGCCAGCAGCTTGATGGACAGAACCTACGAGCAGTACTTC.

This sequence joins TRBV5-1 and TRBJ1-6; perhaps TRBD1 as D (6 bases). The CDR3 runs 14 residues. V was shortened by 0 bases and J by 10 bases, with 11 bases between the two germline ends. Germline loops: CDR1 SGHRS, CDR2 YFSETQ. Here the CDR3 DNA reads TGCGCCAGCAGCTTGGTAGGGGGATACTCACCCCTCCACTTT. It codes for CASSLVGGYSPLHF.

This clone has just one count. The rearrangement joins TRBV6-2 or TRBV6-3 to TRBJ2-4, with D perhaps TRBD1 (5 bases). V was clipped by 0 bases and J by 9 bases, with 15 bases between them. This CDR3 spans 15 amino acids. CDR1 is MNHEY and CDR2 is SVGEGT in the germline V gene. CDR3 nucleotide sequence: TGTGCCAGCAGTTACTCGTGGCTAGGGGCGAGCATTCAGTACTTC. Its translation is CASSYSWLGASIQYF.

This chain links TRBV19 with TRBJ1-4, with 11 positions matching TRBD1. Germline lookup yields CDR1 LNHDA and CDR2 SQIVND (reference sequence). There are 15 residues in the CDR3. V trimming: 5 bases; J trimming: 8 bases; junction bases outside the gene matches: 7. In nucleotides, the CDR3 is TGTGCCAGTAGTCGAGGGGACAGGGGGTTAGAAAAACTGTTTTTT. It translates to CASSRGDRGLEKLFF.

This chain uses TRBV19 with TRBJ1-1, with a possible D match to TRBD1 (5 bases). CDR1 LNHDA and CDR2 SQIVND come from the germline V gene (reference sequence). CDR3 size: 18 residues. V gave up 1 base and J gave up 1 base, with 19 bases separating them. Here the CDR3 DNA reads TGTGCCAGTAGTATAGTTGGGCGGGGGATCAGAACGAACACTGAAGCTTTCTTT. Its protein product is CASSIVGRGIRTNTEAFF.

This chain uses TRBV5-1 with TRBJ2-5; 8 nucleotides line up with TRBD1. Germline trimming cut 5 bases from V and 5 bases from J; bases unmatched to any gene: 11. CDR1 is SGHRS and CDR2 is YFSETQ in the germline V gene. This CDR3 is built from 15 residues. The CDR3 protein is CASRLWTGSGETQYF. The CDR3 nucleotides read TGCGCCAGCAGGCTCTGGACAGGGTCTGGGGAGACCCAGTACTTC.

This chain connects TRBV19 to TRBJ2-3; D call uncertain. V was cut by 5 bases and J by 1 base, with 4 bases left in between. The CDR3 is 12 residues long. CDR1 is LNHDA and CDR2 is SQIVND in the germline V gene (reference sequence). The CDR3 nucleotides are TGTGCCAGTAGTGCGCGCACAGATACGCAGTATTTT. Translating gives CASSARTDTQYF.

This chain joins TRBV12-3 or TRBV12-4 and TRBJ1-1; TRBD1 is a possible D gene (5 bases). Trimming took 6 bases from V and 7 from J, leaving 12 bases between them. This CDR3 spans 12 amino acids. The CDR3 DNA reads TGTGCCAGCAGCCACCTCGGACATGAAGCTTTCTTT. It encodes CASSHLGHEAFF.